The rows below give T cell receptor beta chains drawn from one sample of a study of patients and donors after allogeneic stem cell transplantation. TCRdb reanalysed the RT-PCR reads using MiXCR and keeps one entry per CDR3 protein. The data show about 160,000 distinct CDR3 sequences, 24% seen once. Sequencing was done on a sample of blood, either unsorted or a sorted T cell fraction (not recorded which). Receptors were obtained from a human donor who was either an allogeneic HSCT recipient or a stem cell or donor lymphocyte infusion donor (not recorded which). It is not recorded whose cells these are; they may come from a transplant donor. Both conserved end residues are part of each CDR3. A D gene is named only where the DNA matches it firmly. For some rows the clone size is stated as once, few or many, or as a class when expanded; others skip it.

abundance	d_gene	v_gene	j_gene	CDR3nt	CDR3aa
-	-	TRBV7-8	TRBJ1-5	TGTGCCAGCAGCTCCCTGTGGCAGCCCCAGCATTTT	CASSSLWQPQHF
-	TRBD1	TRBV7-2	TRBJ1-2	TGTGCCAGCAGCCCCCGGACAGGGGGGAGCTATGGCTACACCTTC	CASSPRTGGSYGYTF
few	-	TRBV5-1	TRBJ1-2	TGCGCCAGCAGCCTCACCCTCAAGGCGAGCGGCTACACCTTC	CASSLTLKASGYTF
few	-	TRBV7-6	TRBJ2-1	TGTGCCAGCAGCTTAGGCGCCGGGACCGTGGGGGATGAGCAGTTCTTC	CASSLGAGTVGDEQFF
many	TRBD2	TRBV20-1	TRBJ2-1	TGCAGTGCTAGTGATCAATCCCCTAGCGGACGGCAGTTCTTC	CSASDQSPSGRQFF
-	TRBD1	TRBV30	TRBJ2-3	TGTGCCTGGGAGTCCGGACAGGGGGCATTTCGAGATACGCAGTATTTT	CAWESGQGAFRDTQYF
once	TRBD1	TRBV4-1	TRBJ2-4	TGCGCCAGCAGCCAAGAAGGGACAGGGGGCCGGTCCAAAAACATTCAGTACTTC	CASSQEGTGGRSKNIQYF
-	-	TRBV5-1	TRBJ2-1	TGCGCCAGCAGCTTGAAACTAGCCTCCTACAATGAGCAGTTCTTC	CASSLKLASYNEQFF
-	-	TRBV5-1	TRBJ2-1	TGCGCCAGCAGAGTGGGGGGTTCCTACAATGAGCAGTTCTTC	CASRVGGSYNEQFF
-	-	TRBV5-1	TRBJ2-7	TGCGCCAGCAGCTTGGACGGTAACTACGAGCAGTACTTC	CASSLDGNYEQYF
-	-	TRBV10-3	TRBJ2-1	TGTGCCATCCAGGGGGGAGATGAGCAGTTCTTC	CAIQGGDEQFF
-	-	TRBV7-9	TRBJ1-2	TGTGCCAGCAGCTTAGCGGGGAATGGCTACACCTTC	CASSLAGNGYTF
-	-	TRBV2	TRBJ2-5	TGTGCCAGCAAGTACGGGGGTCAAGAGACCCAGTACTTC	CASKYGGQETQYF
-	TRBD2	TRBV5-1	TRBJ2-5	TGCGCCAGCAGCCCCCGGGACTACTTGGAGACCCAGTACTTC	CASSPRDYLETQYF
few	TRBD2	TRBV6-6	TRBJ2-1	TGTGCCAGCACCCCGGGGAGGGGATCCTACAATGAGCAGTTCTTC	CASTPGRGSYNEQFF
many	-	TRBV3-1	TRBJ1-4	TGTGCCAGCAGCAACCGGGATTCTAATGAAAAACTGTTTTTT	CASSNRDSNEKLFF
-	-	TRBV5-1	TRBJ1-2	TGCGCCAGCAGCCACAACGATGGCTACACCTTC	CASSHNDGYTF
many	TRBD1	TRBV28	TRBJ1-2	TGTGCCAGCAGGCCTACAGGGGGCGAGGGCTACACCTTC	CASRPTGGEGYTF
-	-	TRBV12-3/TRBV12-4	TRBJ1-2	TGTGCCAGCAGTCTCCGTGGAACCTACACCTTC	CASSLRGTYTF
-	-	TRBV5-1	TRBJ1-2	TGCGCCAGCACGGGGATCTATGGCTACACCTTC	CASTGIYGYTF
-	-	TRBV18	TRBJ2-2	TGTGCCAGCTCACCACAGACCAGGTCCACCGGGGAGCTGTTTTTT	CASSPQTRSTGELFF
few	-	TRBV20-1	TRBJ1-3	TGCAGTGCTATCCCCGGGGATAGGGGAAACACCATATATTTT	CSAIPGDRGNTIYF
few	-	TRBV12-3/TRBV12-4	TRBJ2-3	TGTGCCAGCAGTTGGACCGTCGACCGGGACCCTACGCAGTATTTT	CASSWTVDRDPTQYF
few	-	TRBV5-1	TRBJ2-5	TGCGCCAGCAGCTTCTGGGCTTTCGAGACCCAGTACTTC	CASSFWAFETQYF
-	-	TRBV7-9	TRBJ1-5	TGTGCCAGCAGCTTAGATTCTCAGCCCCGGCATTTT	CASSLDSQPRHF
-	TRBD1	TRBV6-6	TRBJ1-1	TGTGCCAGCAGTTACCCGGGACAGGGGGCATGGGCTTTT	CASSYPGQGAWAF
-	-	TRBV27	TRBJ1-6	TGTGCCAGCAGTTTATGGTGGCAAGATAATTCACCCCTCCACTTT	CASSLWWQDNSPLHF
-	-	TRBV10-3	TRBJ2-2	TGTGCCATCAGTGGGGGGCAGACAAACACCGGGGAGCTGTTTTTT	CAISGGQTNTGELFF
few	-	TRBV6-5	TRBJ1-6	TGTGCCAGCAGTTACTCGATGGCTTGGCACGGGGATTCACCCCTCCACTTT	CASSYSMAWHGDSPLHF
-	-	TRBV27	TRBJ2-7	TGTGCCAGCAGTTTATCCAGACAGAGTTACGAGCAGTACTTC	CASSLSRQSYEQYF
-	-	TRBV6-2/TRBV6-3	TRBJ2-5	TGTGCCAGCAGTTTTAGAGGGGAGACCCAGTACTTC	CASSFRGETQYF
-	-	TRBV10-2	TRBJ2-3	TGCGCCAGCAGCTTACAGGCAGATACGCAGTATTTT	CASSLQADTQYF
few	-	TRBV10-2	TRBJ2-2	TGCGCCAGCGGGAGTGATGGGTACCCCGGGGAGCTGTTTTTT	CASGSDGYPGELFF
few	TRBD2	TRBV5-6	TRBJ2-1	TGTGCCAGCAGCCCTAGCGGGGGGGCCAATGAGCAGTTCTTC	CASSPSGGANEQFF
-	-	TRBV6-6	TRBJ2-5	TGTGCCAGCACCGATGAGGCTCAAGAGACCCAGTACTTC	CASTDEAQETQYF
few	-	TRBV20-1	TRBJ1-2	TGCAGTGCTCTGGACCCATATAGCTACACCTTC	CSALDPYSYTF
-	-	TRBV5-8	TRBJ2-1	TGTGCCAGCAGTCAGTATGAGGCTGTTGAGCAGTTCTTC	CASSQYEAVEQFF
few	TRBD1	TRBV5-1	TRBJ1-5	TGCGCCAGCAGCTTGAGTGGACAGGGCAATCAGCCCCAGCATTTT	CASSLSGQGNQPQHF
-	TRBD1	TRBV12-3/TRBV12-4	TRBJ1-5	TGTGCCAGCAGTTTAGAGGGACAGGGGGCAACGTGGCCCCAGCATTTT	CASSLEGQGATWPQHF